This T cell receptor (beta chain) derives from a study of cytomegalovirus exposure and HLA in healthy donors. Study-level findings and limits: A further, later analysis showed that HLA-associated TCR beta chains (compared with equally common others) were more clonally expanded. Associated with cytomegalovirus, according to the listing, were some 150 TCR beta chains.

Primers for the PCR totalled 60 Vbeta and 13 Jbeta. Some clones are missing from TCRdb's copy, which holds only in-frame ones; the method was immunoSEQ multiplex PCR. The sample has about 180,000 clones, 80% to 90% seen once. The V gene's germline CDR1 is MGHRA and CDR2 YSYEKL. The CDR3 contains 17 residues. V dropped 4 bases and J dropped 7 bases, with 25 bases sitting between them. Note on this clone: Its antigen remains unknown.

The clonotype originates from a girl aged 2 to 9 in good health and CMV-seropositive. The rearrangement joins TRBV4-1 to TRBJ1-1; weak D call: TRBD1 (5 bases). The sequencing sample was made of PBMCs. The DNA of the CDR3 is TGCGCCAGCAGCCCAAGTTCGGGGGAGGGGCCATTAGGTGAAGCTTTCTTT. It encodes CASSPSSGEGPLGEAFF.